This TCR beta chain was captured in a study of OX40 agonist ivuxolimab in advanced cancers. Background for the entire study: Ivuxolimab was an agonistic, fully human IgG2 monoclonal antibody directed against OX40 (CD134), a costimulatory receptor. Intravenous ivuxolimab was administered to patients every 2 weeks at six dose levels: 0.01, 0.1, 0.3, 1.5, 3 and 10 mg/kg. Among the roughly 50 dose-escalation patients, some 19 had hepatocellular carcinoma, roughly 15 melanoma, 9 renal cell carcinoma and 9 head and neck cancer. The dose-escalation cohort was around 84% male with a mean age of approximately 60 years, ranging from about 23 to 85. Prior anti-PD-1, anti-PD-L1 or anti-CTLA-4 therapy was permitted, and checkpoint inhibitors had been received by around 40% of dose-escalation patients. Three dose-escalation patients achieved partial responses, one with hepatocellular carcinoma and two with cutaneous melanoma. The point of sequencing TCRbeta in the periphery was to test whether ivuxolimab changed TCR sequence diversity and drove clonal T-cell expansion. The paper covers the monotherapy dose-escalation part of the phase I ivuxolimab trial, which included N of about 51 patients.

The germline V gene yields MGHDK for CDR1 and SYGVNS for CDR2. Germline trimming: 6 bases from V, 9 bases from J; junction bases outside gene matches: 13. The CDR3, cysteine through phenylalanine, is 16 amino acids long. The entry retains the CDR3 DNA only, 48 bases that are in frame from base 1. A few counts support this clone. This receptor's antigen is unknown. No per-base quality is available; no much larger clone lies one base away. The trial excluded patients who had a history of autoimmune disease or who were on systemic immunosuppression. Peripheral blood for TCR sequencing was drawn from every dose cohort at baseline, at cycle 4 day 1 and at cycle 7 day 1. Samples were obtained from an open-label, multicenter, first-in-human phase I dose-escalation trial of ivuxolimab. Adults with locally advanced or metastatic head and neck squamous cell, hepatocellular, melanoma or renal cell carcinoma were enrolled in the trial. CD4+ and CD8+ T cells were sorted separately from peripheral blood before TCR sequencing.

Genomic DNA was isolated from the sorted cells so that the TCRbeta CDR3 region could be sequenced. The immunoSEQ Assay was used for sequencing of TCRbeta CDR3 regions. TCRdb mirrors the immuneACCESS table, restricted to in-frame sequences. Some clones are absent from its copies; in checked studies, under half trace to an unresolved V gene, and the reason for the others is unknown. The sample yields some 72,000 clones; about four fifths were counted once. The ten largest clonotypes hold roughly 0.48% of the sample. Broad study findings and their caveats: Antigen specificity was not determined for the clonally expanded peripheral T cells. After ivuxolimab, expanded clones were on average more numerous among CD8+ T cells than among CD4+ T cells. At doses from 0.1 to 3.0 mg/kg, clonal expansion was seen in both CD4+ and CD8+ blood T cells between baseline and week 6. Low levels of normalized T-cell clonal expansion were also seen in some nonresponding patients. In partial responders in the 0.1-3.0 mg/kg groups, normalized peripheral clonal expansion was found to be among the lowest, especially among CD8+ T cells.

The sample consisted of CD4+ or CD8+ T cells sorted from blood, taken in a trial of the OX40 agonist ivuxolimab. The rearranged segments are TRBV25-1 and TRBJ2-1, and 11 bases in between align with TRBD2. The clonotype comes from an adult with an advanced solid tumor such as melanoma, head and neck, liver or kidney cancer. The CDR3 protein is CASSLLAGVEWGEQFF. DNA sequence: TGTGCCAGCAGCTTACTAGCGGGAGTGGAGTGGGGTGAGCAGTTCTTC.